Listed here are 11 T cell receptor beta chains from one sample, sequenced in a study of T cell responses to AZD1222 COVID-19 vaccine. The protocol was immunoSEQ multiplex PCR, while the TCRdb copy is restricted to in-frame clones and leaves out a portion. The sample yields about 130,000 clones, about 87% seen once. The sample in question was peripheral blood, obtained on day 0 of AZD1222 vaccination. These receptors came from an adult in good health.

This clone was counted only a few times. CDR3 loop: CASREDRGPVYEQYF. The CDR3 DNA follows: TGTGCCAGCAGAGAGGACAGGGGGCCTGTTTACGAGCAGTACTTC. The chain combines TRBV25-1 with TRBJ2-7, with 11 positions matching TRBD1. The V gene end was trimmed by 6 bases and the J gene end by 4 bases; junction bases not matched to a gene: 8. The CDR3 spans 15 residues. The germline V gene encodes CDR1 MGHDK and CDR2 SYGVNS.

The chain links TRBV9 to TRBJ2-4; no definite D call. Deletions cut 0 bases from V and 8 bases from J, with 12 bases between. Germline V gene sequence: CDR1 SGDLS, CDR2 YYNGEE. The CDR3 sequence is 14 residues long. CDR3 residues: CASSVVPGDDIQYF. CDR3 sequence (DNA): TGTGCCAGCAGCGTAGTTCCCGGAGACGACATTCAGTACTTC.

The J gene is TRBJ1-2, the V gene TRBV11-2; 9 bases agree with TRBD1. This CDR3 has 12 amino acids. V was clipped by 5 bases and J by 8 bases; unmatched bases: 3. Germline lookup yields CDR1 SGHAT and CDR2 FQNNGV. DNA of the CDR3: TGTGCCAGCAGCACGGACAGGGGCGGCTACACCTTC. It codes for CASSTDRGGYTF. The entire variable domain, with the rest obtained from reference TRBV11-2 and TRBJ1-2, is as follows: EAGVAQSPRYKIIEKRQSVAFWCNPISGHATLYWYQQILGQGPKLLIQFQNNGVVDDSQLPKDRFSAERLKGVDSTLKIQPAKLEDSAVYLCASSTDRGGYTFGSGTRLTVV.

V is TRBV9 and J is TRBJ2-1; a weak D match, TRBD2 (5 bases). Germline values: CDR1 SGDLS, CDR2 YYNGEE. The CDR3 contains 15 residues. The germline V and J ends were trimmed by 0 bases and 1 base, with 8 bases remaining between them. The CDR3 loop is CASSVDGVSYNEQFF. As DNA, the CDR3 is TGTGCCAGCAGCGTAGACGGGGTTTCCTACAATGAGCAGTTCTTC.

V is TRBV6-5 and J is TRBJ2-5, with D uncertain. V lost 0 bases to trimming and J lost 2 bases, with 7 bases between them. The germline CDR1 and CDR2 sequences are MNHEY and SVGAGI. The CDR3 has 14 amino acids. CDR3 sequence reads: CASSYSGWQETQYF. The CDR3 DNA is TGTGCCAGCAGTTACTCAGGGTGGCAAGAGACCCAGTACTTC.

V gene TRBV11-2 combines with J gene TRBJ1-1, with D unresolved. The CDR3 sequence is 14 residues long. Trimming shortened V by 5 bases and J by 6 bases, and 16 bases separated the two germline ends. Germline loops: CDR1 SGHAT, CDR2 FQNNGV. The CDR3 bases are TGTGCCAGCAGCCCGTTCCGGAATTCCGCTGAAGCTTTCTTT. It encodes CASSPFRNSAEAFF.

This clone is termed medium-sized. The chain joins TRBV4-3 to TRBJ1-2, with TRBD1 matching 9 bases. The CDR3 length is 16 residues. CDR1 LGHNA and CDR2 YSLEER come from the germline V gene. Trimming cost V 2 bases and J 4 bases; bases outside gene matches: 8. CDR3 coding DNA: TGCGCCAGCAGCCAATCCACAGGGGGCTCAATCTATGGCTACACCTTC. Its protein product is CASSQSTGGSIYGYTF.

The V call is TRBV18, the J call TRBJ1-1, with D possibly being TRBD1 (6 bases). Germline V gene data show CDR1 as KGHSH and CDR2 as LQKENI. Trimming cost V 4 bases and J 1 base, with 13 bases left between them. This CDR3 has 15 residues. This chain's CDR3 is CASSLAGTQNTEAFF. The CDR3 coding sequence is TGTGCCAGCTCACTGGCCGGGACACAGAACACTGAAGCTTTCTTT. Complete variable domain (other parts from reference TRBV18 and TRBJ1-1): NAGVMQNPRHLVRRRGQEARLRCSPMKGHSHVYWYRQLPEEGLKFMVYLQKENIIDESGMPKERFSAEFPKEGPSILRIQQVVRGDSAAYFCASSLAGTQNTEAFFGQGTRLTVV.

The chain joins TRBV11-1 to TRBJ2-1, with 10 bases that match TRBD2. Germline V gene lookup returns CDR1 SGHAT and CDR2 FQDESV (reference sequence). The CDR3 sequence is 13 residues long. V shed 7 bases, J shed 6 bases, and the junction held 3 bases outside the gene matches. In DNA, the CDR3 is TGTGCCAGCACACTAGCGGGGACCAATGAGCAGTTCTTC. Its protein product is CASTLAGTNEQFF.

The chain joins TRBV7-9 to TRBJ2-2; D not resolved. Germline V gene data show CDR1 as SEHNR and CDR2 as FQNEAQ (reference sequence). V lost 5 bases to trimming and J lost 1 base, with 14 bases between them. The CDR3 is made up of 16 amino acids. This CDR3 is CASSPRGQGNTGELFF. CDR3 nucleotides: TGTGCCAGCAGCCCCCGTGGGCAAGGGAACACCGGGGAGCTGTTTTTT.

V usage is TRBV27 and J usage is TRBJ2-1; D unclear. V was cut by 4 bases and J by 0 bases, with 13 bases left in between. This CDR3 comprises 16 residues. Germline loops: CDR1 MNHEY, CDR2 SMNVEV (reference sequence). The CDR3, as DNA: TGTGCCAGCAGTTCCCGCCTACGCGGCTCCTACAATGAGCAGTTCTTC. It specifies CASSSRLRGSYNEQFF.